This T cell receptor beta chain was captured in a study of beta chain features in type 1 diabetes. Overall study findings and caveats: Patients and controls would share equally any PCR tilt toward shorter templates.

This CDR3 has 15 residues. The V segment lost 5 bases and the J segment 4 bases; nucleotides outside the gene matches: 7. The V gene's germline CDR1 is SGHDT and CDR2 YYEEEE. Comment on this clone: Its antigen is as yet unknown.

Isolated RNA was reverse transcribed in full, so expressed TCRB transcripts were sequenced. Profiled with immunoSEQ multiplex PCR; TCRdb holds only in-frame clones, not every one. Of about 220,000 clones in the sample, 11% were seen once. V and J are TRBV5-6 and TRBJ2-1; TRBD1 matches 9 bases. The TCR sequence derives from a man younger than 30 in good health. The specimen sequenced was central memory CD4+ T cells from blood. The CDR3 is CASSSGTGNYNEQFF. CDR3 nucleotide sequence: TGTGCCAGCAGTTCCGGGACAGGGAATTACAATGAGCAGTTCTTC.